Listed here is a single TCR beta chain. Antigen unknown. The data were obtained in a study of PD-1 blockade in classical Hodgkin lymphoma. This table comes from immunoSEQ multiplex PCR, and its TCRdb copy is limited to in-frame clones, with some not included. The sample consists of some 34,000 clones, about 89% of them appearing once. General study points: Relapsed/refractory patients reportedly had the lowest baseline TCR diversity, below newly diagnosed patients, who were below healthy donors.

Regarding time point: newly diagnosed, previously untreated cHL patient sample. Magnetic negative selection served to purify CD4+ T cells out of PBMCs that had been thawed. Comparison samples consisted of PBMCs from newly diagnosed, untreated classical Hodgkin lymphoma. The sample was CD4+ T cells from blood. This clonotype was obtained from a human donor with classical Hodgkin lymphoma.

The CDR3, as DNA: TGTGCCTGGAGTGATAGCTCCTATAATTCACCCCTCCACTTT. Its translation: CAWSDSSYNSPLHF. The chain carries TRBV30 and TRBJ1-6, with unresolved D. CDR3 size: 14 residues. V was trimmed by 1 base and J by 0 bases, leaving 4 bases between them. Germline-derived CDR1 and CDR2 are GTSNPN and SVGIG (reference sequence).